This T cell receptor beta chain was observed in a study of shared clonotypes between healthy human individuals. Study-level background: Per-donor plates numbered three CD4 naive, three CD4 memory, two CD8 naive and one CD8 memory.

The authors loaded roughly 200 ng DNA, some 32,000 T cell genomes, into sorted-subset replicate PCRs. Profiling relied on immunoSEQ multiplex PCR, and the TCRdb table lists in-frame clones only, not all of them. The profile covers over a million clones, with approximately 72% appearing a single time and 1.4% to 1.5% taken by the ten largest. This clone appeared once. V was trimmed by 0 bases and J by 4 bases, leaving 8 bases between them. This CDR3 region has 14 residues. Germline V gene lookup returns CDR1 SGHRS and CDR2 YFSETQ. Sample: memory CD4+ T cells sorted from blood. Subset of the sample: CD45RA-negative fraction. This sequence originates from a man aged 18 to 35 in good health. This rearrangement joins TRBV5-1 to TRBJ1-5, with D possibly matching TRBD1 (5 bases). The CDR3 is CASSLVPGNQPQHF. The CDR3 coding sequence is TGCGCCAGCAGCTTGGTTCCAGGGAATCAGCCCCAGCATTTT.